In its sample, the clone carrying this T cell receptor (beta chain) was seen once. The data are from a study of control samples from healthy donors and cancer patients. The length of the CDR3 is 15 residues. The germline V gene has CDR1 SSHAT and CDR2 FNYEAQ (reference sequence). V lost 2 bases to trimming and J lost 5 bases, with 13 bases between them. This table comes from immunoSEQ multiplex PCR, and its TCRdb copy is limited to in-frame clones, with some not included. The sample holds fewer than 60,000 clones, 86% seen once. The chain links TRBV7-7 to TRBJ2-1; either TRBD1 or TRBD2 may fit D (5 bases each). The sequenced sample was PBMCs. This clonotype was obtained from a woman in her forties or fifties with lung cancer. In DNA, the CDR3 is TGTGCCAGCAGCTTAAGTCCTAGAGGGGACAATGAGCAGTTCTTC. This sequence encodes CASSLSPRGDNEQFF. The full variable domain, in which reference TRBV7-7 and TRBJ2-1 provide the parts outside the CDR3, is GAGVSQSPRYKVTKRGQDVTLRCDPISSHATLYWYQQALGQGPEFLTYFNYEAQPDKSGLPSDRFSAERPEGSISTLTIQRTEQRDSAMYRCASSLSPRGDNEQFFGPGTRLTVL.